Presented here are 16 T cell receptor beta chains from one specimen sequenced in a study of blood T cell repertoires in COVID-19. The repertoire was sequenced with immunoSEQ multiplex PCR; TCRdb's copy has only in-frame clones and lacks some. This sample has 40,000 or so clones; over 75% occur once, and the top ten carry around 8.1%. The sequencing input was peripheral blood. These receptors were collected from a man aged 25-40 years with active or convalescent COVID-19.

This chain joins TRBV27 and TRBJ2-3; 7 bases match TRBD1. CDR3 length equals 16 residues. Germline V gene sequence: CDR1 MNHEY, CDR2 SMNVEV (reference sequence). J gave up 0 bases and V 5 bases, and 8 bases lay outside the gene matches. The CDR3 here is CASSNRDSISTDTQYF. CDR3 sequence (DNA): TGTGCCAGCAGTAACCGGGACAGCATTAGCACAGATACGCAGTATTTT.

The sample holds one count of this clone. The chain links TRBV6-1 to TRBJ2-5; TRBD1 is a possible D gene (6 bases). The V gene's germline CDR1 is MNHNS and CDR2 SASEGT. This CDR3 spans 11 amino acids. Between the trimmed V and J ends, which lost 7 bases and 7 bases, there was a span of 10 bases. For the CDR3, the DNA is TGTGCCAGCATCATAGGGGGGACCCAGTACTTC. This encodes CASIIGGTQYF.

J is TRBJ2-6 and V is TRBV7-3, with 8 nucleotides matching TRBD1. The CDR3 spans 16 residues. The germline V gene encodes CDR1 SGHTA and CDR2 FQGTGA. Trimming took 4 bases from V and 4 from J; bases not matched to a gene: 6. Written as DNA, the CDR3 is TGTGCCAGCAGCTCTCAGGGGGCTCCGGGGGCCAACGTCCTGACTTTC. Translating it yields CASSSQGAPGANVLTF.

The chain couples TRBV3-1 (or the pseudogene TRBV3-2) to TRBJ1-2; TRBD1 aligns across 8 bases. The CDR3 contains 15 residues. V was clipped by 4 bases and J by 6 bases; unmatched bases: 10. The germline V gene has CDR1 LGHDT and CDR2 YNNKEL (reference sequence). The CDR3 DNA sequence: TGTGCCAGCAGCCCAAACAGGGGGGGTGGAAATGGCTACACCTTC. This sequence encodes CASSPNRGGGNGYTF.

This clone appeared once. The J gene is TRBJ1-3, the V gene TRBV2; the D gene is possibly TRBD1 (5 bases). Trimming took 5 bases from V and 0 from J, leaving 11 bases between them. CDR3 length: 15 amino acids. Germline CDR1 reads SNHLY; CDR2 reads FYNNEI. In nucleotides, the CDR3 is TGTGCCAGCAGTTCCGAGGGACTCTCTGGAAACACCATATATTTT. It is translated as CASSSEGLSGNTIYF.

This clone came up a few times. The chain couples TRBV4-1 to TRBJ1-1, with TRBD1 as a possible D gene (6 bases). Looked up from germline, CDR1 is MGHRA and CDR2 is YSYEKL. This CDR3 has 16 amino acids. V lost 1 base and J 6 bases, leaving 18 bases between the germline ends. CDR3 nucleotides: TGCGCCAGCAGCCAAGCTGTGACAGGCCCACTCCCTGAAGCTTTCTTT. It specifies CASSQAVTGPLPEAFF.

The rearrangement joins TRBV19 to TRBJ2-1; 11 positions match TRBD2. CDR1 LNHDA and CDR2 SQIVND come from the germline V gene (reference sequence). V shed 5 bases and J 7 bases; nucleotides not matched to a gene: 7. The CDR3 sequence is 15 residues long. CDR3 protein: CASSPEGLAANEQFF. The CDR3 DNA reads as TGTGCCAGTAGTCCCGAGGGACTAGCGGCGAATGAGCAGTTCTTC.

This clone came up once. The chain links TRBV27 to TRBJ1-1; D not certain. Germline values: CDR1 MNHEY, CDR2 SMNVEV (reference sequence). Trimming cost V 6 bases and J 5 bases, with 16 bases left between them. The CDR3 runs to 14 residues. Written as DNA, the CDR3 is TGTGCCAGCAGCGGACTCCTAGGCCGGACTGAAGCTTTCTTT. Its translation: CASSGLLGRTEAFF.

This chain links TRBV7-8 with TRBJ1-2; D is undetermined. This CDR3 comprises 14 residues. Trimming removed 5 bases at V and 4 bases at J, with 14 bases between. Per germline, CDR1 SGHVS and CDR2 FQNEAQ. DNA of the CDR3: TGTGCCAGCAGCACACTAGACACCCTCTATGGCTACACCTTC. Translation: CASSTLDTLYGYTF.

This sequence joins TRBV2 and TRBJ1-6; 9 nucleotides line up with TRBD1. Trimming cost V 6 bases and J 7 bases; bases outside gene matches: 7. The germline CDR1 and CDR2 sequences are SNHLY and FYNNEI. CDR3 length equals 15 residues. The CDR3 loop is CASRGKTGGNSPLHF. CDR3 sequence (DNA): TGTGCCAGCAGGGGGAAGACAGGGGGGAATTCACCCCTCCACTTT.

The CDR3 protein is CASSLQHLKGTEAFF. The DNA for the CDR3 is TGTGCCAGCAGCTTACAACACCTCAAGGGGACTGAAGCTTTCTTT. V is TRBV7-2 and J is TRBJ1-1; weak D call: TRBD1 (5 bases). The CDR3 length is 15 residues. Germline CDR1 SGHTA, CDR2 FQGNSA. Trimming shortened V by 2 bases and J by 5 bases, and 15 bases separated the two germline ends.

The V gene is TRBV27, the J gene TRBJ1-1, with 8 bases that match TRBD1. Germline V gene data show CDR1 as MNHEY and CDR2 as SMNVEV (reference sequence). V was pared by 6 bases and J by 4 bases, with 7 bases of the junction left unmatched. There are 14 residues in the CDR3. The DNA for the CDR3 is TGTGCCAGCAGAACAGGGGGATATGGCACTGAAGCTTTCTTT. This translates into CASRTGGYGTEAFF.

The chain recombines TRBV7-9 with TRBJ2-1; a possible D gene is TRBD2 (6 bases). CDR3 size: 12 residues. V was trimmed by 3 bases and J by 9 bases, leaving 9 bases between them. Germline V gene lookup returns CDR1 SEHNR and CDR2 FQNEAQ (reference sequence). CDR3 in DNA: TGTGCCAGCAGCTTCCGGGGAGGTGAGCAGTTCTTC. Its protein product is CASSFRGGEQFF.

The rearrangement joins TRBV11-3 to TRBJ2-3; 12 nucleotides line up with TRBD2. Germline trimming cut 5 bases from V and 3 bases from J; bases unmatched to any gene: 3. This CDR3 has 15 residues. Germline CDR1 SGHNT, CDR2 YENEEA. CDR3 nucleotides: TGTGCCAGCAGCCTAGCGGGAGGGGGGACAGATACGCAGTATTTT. Translated, it gives CASSLAGGGTDTQYF.

The chain combines TRBV6-1 with TRBJ2-3, with 9 bases identical to TRBD2. After removal of 5 bases from V and 14 bases from J, the junction contained 5 bases not matched to a gene. The CDR3 spans 11 residues. CDR1 MNHNS and CDR2 SASEGT come from the germline V gene. The CDR3 DNA reads TGTGCCAGCAGTTCGGGACTAGCTCTGTATTTT. Translating gives CASSSGLALYF.

The chain joins TRBV15 to TRBJ2-7, with D possibly being TRBD1 (6 bases). The CDR3 length is 14 residues. CDR1 is LNHNV, CDR2 YYDKDF, per germline (reference sequence). V was pared by 2 bases and J by 1 base, with 9 bases between. CDR3 nucleotides: TGTGCCACCAGCAGACCCACAGGGTCCTACGAGCAGTACTTC. This gives the protein CATSRPTGSYEQYF.